What follows describes a single T cell receptor (beta chain). Its matching antigen is unknown. This is likely a read error, given that the CDR3 carries no conserved phenylalanine or tryptophan at its end. The DNA is left out, because the CDR3 cannot be placed on it with certainty; the CDR3 is given as TCRdb lists it. Taking roughly 20-32 mg of unsorted bulk tissue, the authors co-extracted RNA and DNA. CDR1 is SQVTM, CDR2 ANQGSEA, per germline. The CDR3 length equals 15 residues, ends included. Using a constant-region primer together with ProtoScript II reverse transcriptase, TCR beta cDNA was made from 500 ng of total RNA. A slightly modified ARM-PCR protocol with three nested multiplex PCR rounds produced these TCR beta libraries. Primers for the first two PCR rounds were TRBV1-TRBV30 forward primers and a C-beta reverse primer (around 11 cycles per round). TCRdb reanalysed the multiplex PCR reads using MiXCR and keeps one entry per CDR3 protein. The data contain about 210,000 distinct CDR3 sequences, about 85% of them singletons.

This entry is derived from a study of tumor-infiltrating lymphocytes in primary liver carcinoma. General study points: Only about 7-24% of top clones were detected in all five tumor regions.

The chain links TRBV29-1 to TRBJ2-1; TRBD2 is the table's D call and was not checked against the DNA. This TCR was sampled from a man in his forties or fifties with primary liver carcinoma and hepatitis B virus infection. Sequencing was performed on tumor tissue from primary liver carcinoma. The CDR3 spells CSVEGETSAEYEKFL.